In this sample, the clone carrying this TCR beta chain turned up once. Antigen unknown. Pools of viral peptides were used by the ViraFEST assay to expand antigen-specific CD4+ T cells ahead of sequencing. Investigators separated out CD4+ T cells once about 10 days of culture had passed. Vaccinees lacked prior SARS-CoV-2 infection and tested negative for nucleocapsid antibodies. Sequenced by immunoSEQ multiplex PCR; TCRdb stores in-frame clones only, minus some. The repertoire holds about 73,000 clones, with about four fifths as singletons. This sample stems from a study of vaccination effects on CD4 cells after COVID-19. The ends were cut back, 4 bases at V and 0 bases at J, with 18 bases in the middle. This CDR3 contains 16 residues. CDR1 and CDR2 (germline): GTSNPN, SVGIG (reference sequence).

This TCR was recovered from a human donor who received a COVID-19 vaccine. The genes are TRBV30 and TRBJ1-1; D not certain. This material consisted of CD4+ T cells from PBMCs cultured with HCoV-NL63 spike peptides, taken before COVID-19 vaccination. The CDR3 loop is CAWMGRAIPLNTEAFF. CDR3 in DNA: TGTGCCTGGATGGGTAGGGCCATCCCGTTGAACACTGAAGCTTTCTTT. The whole variable domain, filled in from reference TRBV30 and TRBJ1-1, reads SQTIHQWPATLVQPVGSPLSLECTVEGTSNPNLYWYRQAAGRGLQLLFYSVGIGQISSEVPQNLSASRPQDRQFILSSKKLLLSDSGFYLCAWMGRAIPLNTEAFFGQGTRLTVV.